This record looks at one T cell receptor beta chain sequence and its context. What it recognizes is unknown. These data come from a study of cytomegalovirus exposure and HLA in healthy donors. General study findings and limits: It was reported that the classifier diagnosed cytomegalovirus status with high specificity and sensitivity in both the original and validation cohorts. Trimming of TCR beta V- and J-genes showed a link, identified in a later analysis, to a missense DCLRE1C variant.

Per germline, CDR1 SGHRS and CDR2 YFSETQ. After removal of 0 bases from V and 5 bases from J, the junction contained 7 bases not matched to a gene. CDR3 length equals 16 residues. Primers for the PCR totalled 60 Vbeta and 13 Jbeta. Assay: immunoSEQ multiplex PCR; the TCRdb copy retains only in-frame clones and omits some. This table holds 65,000 to 75,000 clones, roughly 65% found once. Unrecorded immune exposure was likely among donors, who were nominally healthy when sampled. V gene TRBV5-1 combines with J gene TRBJ2-5; 10 bases map to TRBD1. The TCR was taken from a woman aged 25 to 39 in good health and CMV-seronegative. Sequencing was performed on PBMCs. The CDR3 region is CASSLADRGRWETQYF. In nucleotides, the CDR3 is TGCGCCAGCAGCTTGGCCGACAGGGGGCGATGGGAGACCCAGTACTTC.